This TCR beta chain originates from a study of blood T cell repertoires in COVID-19. Study summary: Sources were T cells, B-cell-depleted T cells, or PBMCs; the material itself was cDNA or gDNA.

CDR3 length: 16 residues. Libraries were prepared by immunoSEQ multiplex PCR; TCRdb keeps only in-frame clonotypes and omits some of them. The table has 50,000 to 65,000 clones, 89% seen once. The source material was peripheral blood. The clonotype comes from a man in his sixties with active COVID-19. J is TRBJ2-1 and V is TRBV21-1; no check of the table's D call, TRBD2, against the DNA was made. TRBV21-1 is a pseudogene. The CDR3 sequence: CASSKQAYPPYNEQFF. The CDR3, as DNA: TGTGCCAGCAGCAAACAAGCTTACCCTCCCTACAATGAGCAGTTCTTC.